This TCR beta chain was sequenced in a study of cytomegalovirus exposure and HLA in healthy donors. Amplification used 60 Vbeta primers and 13 Jbeta primers. The table came from immunoSEQ multiplex PCR; TCRdb's copy has only in-frame clones and leaves some out. Of under 200,000 clones listed, roughly four fifths are singletons. This receptor was identified in a woman in her forties in good health and CMV-seronegative. Source material: PBMCs.

In DNA form, the CDR3 reads TGTGCCAGCAGCTTGGCCGGAGGACCACTAGCCAAAAACATTCAGTACTTC. This encodes CASSLAGGPLAKNIQYF. The J gene is TRBJ2-4, the V gene TRBV5-4; a possible D gene is TRBD2 (5 bases). V was clipped by 0 bases and J by 0 bases, with 13 bases between them. The CDR3 extends over 17 amino acids. Looked up from germline, CDR1 is SGHNT and CDR2 is YYREEE (reference sequence).